This T cell receptor beta chain was captured by sequencing in a study of beta chain features in type 1 diabetes. Reverse transcribing all isolated RNA meant expressed TCRB transcripts were sequenced. Sequencing was performed with immunoSEQ multiplex PCR; in TCRdb, only in-frame clones are kept and a portion is missing. This table holds hundreds of thousands of clones, about 14% found once. Only a few counts were recorded for this clone. Each sorted population was over 95% pure. The receptor was derived from a man aged 18 to 35 in good health. The sample taken for sequencing was naive CD4+ T cells from blood.

Here the CDR3 DNA reads TGTGCCAGCAGTTCCATAAAAACTAGCGGGGGCGAGAATGAGCAGTTCTTC. This translates into CASSSIKTSGGENEQFF. The chain employs TRBV4-2 and TRBJ2-1; 11 bases are a match to TRBD2. CDR1 is LGHNA and CDR2 is YNFKEQ in the germline V gene. With 6 bases clipped from V and 7 bases from J, the junction kept 14 bases outside the gene matches. The CDR3 covers 17 residues.